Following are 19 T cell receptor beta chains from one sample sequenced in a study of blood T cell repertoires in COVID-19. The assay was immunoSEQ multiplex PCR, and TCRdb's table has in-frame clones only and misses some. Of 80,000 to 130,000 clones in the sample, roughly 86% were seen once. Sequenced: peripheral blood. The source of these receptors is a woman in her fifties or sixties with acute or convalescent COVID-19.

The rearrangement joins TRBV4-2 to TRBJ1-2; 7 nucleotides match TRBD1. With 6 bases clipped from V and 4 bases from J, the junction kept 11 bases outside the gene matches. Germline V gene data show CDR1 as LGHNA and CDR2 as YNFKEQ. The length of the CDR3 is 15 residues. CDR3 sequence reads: CASRDLTGQIYGYTF. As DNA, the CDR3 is TGTGCCAGCAGGGACCTTACGGGACAGATCTATGGCTACACCTTC.

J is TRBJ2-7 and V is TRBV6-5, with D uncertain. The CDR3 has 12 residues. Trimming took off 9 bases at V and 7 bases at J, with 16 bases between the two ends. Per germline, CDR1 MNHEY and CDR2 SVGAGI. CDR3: CASTKRPREQYF. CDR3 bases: TGTGCCAGTACGAAACGTCCGCGGGAGCAGTACTTC.

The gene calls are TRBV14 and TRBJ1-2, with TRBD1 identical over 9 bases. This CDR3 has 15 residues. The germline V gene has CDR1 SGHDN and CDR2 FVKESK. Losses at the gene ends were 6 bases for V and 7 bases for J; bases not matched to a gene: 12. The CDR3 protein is CASSRYRGQRGGYTF. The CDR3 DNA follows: TGTGCCAGCAGTCGGTACAGGGGGCAGAGGGGTGGCTACACCTTC.

CDR3 protein: CASRGQGTGNTIYF. The CDR3 region has the DNA TGTGCCAGCAGGGGACAGGGGACAGGAAACACCATATATTTT. The chain links TRBV6-5 to TRBJ1-3, with 10 nucleotides matching TRBD1. V lost 6 bases, J lost 4 bases, and 3 bases stayed unmatched. This CDR3 is built from 14 residues. Per germline, CDR1 MNHEY and CDR2 SVGAGI.

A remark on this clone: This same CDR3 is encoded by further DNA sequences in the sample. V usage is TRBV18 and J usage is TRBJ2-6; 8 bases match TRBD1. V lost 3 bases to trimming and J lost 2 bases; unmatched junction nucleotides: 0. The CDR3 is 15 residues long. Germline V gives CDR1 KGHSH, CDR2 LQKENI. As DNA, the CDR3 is TGTGCCAGCTCACCGGACAGGGCTGGGGCCAACGTCCTGACTTTC. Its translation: CASSPDRAGANVLTF.

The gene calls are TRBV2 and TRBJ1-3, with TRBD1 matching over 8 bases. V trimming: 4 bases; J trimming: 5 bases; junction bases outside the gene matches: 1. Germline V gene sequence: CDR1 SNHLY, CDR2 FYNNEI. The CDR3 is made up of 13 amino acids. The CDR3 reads CASSGQGRNTIYF. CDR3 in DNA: TGTGCCAGCAGTGGACAGGGGAGAAACACCATATATTTT. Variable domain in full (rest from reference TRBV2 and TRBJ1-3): EPEVTQTPSHQVTQMGQEVILRCVPISNHLYFYWYRQILGQKVEFLVSFYNNEISEKSEIFDDQFSVERPDGSNFTLKIRSTKLEDSAMYFCASSGQGRNTIYFGEGSWLTVV.

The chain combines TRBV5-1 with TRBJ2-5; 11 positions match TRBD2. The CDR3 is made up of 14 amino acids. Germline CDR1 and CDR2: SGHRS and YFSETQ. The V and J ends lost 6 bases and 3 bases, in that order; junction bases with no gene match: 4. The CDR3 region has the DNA TGCGCCAGCAACTCGGGACTAGCGGAAGAGACCCAGTACTTC. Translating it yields CASNSGLAEETQYF.

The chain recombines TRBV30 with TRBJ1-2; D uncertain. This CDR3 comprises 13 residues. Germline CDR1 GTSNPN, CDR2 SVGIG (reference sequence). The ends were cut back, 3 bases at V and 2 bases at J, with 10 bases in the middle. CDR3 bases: TGTGCCTGGAGGGCGGGCAGCAACTATGGCTACACCTTC. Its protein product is CAWRAGSNYGYTF.

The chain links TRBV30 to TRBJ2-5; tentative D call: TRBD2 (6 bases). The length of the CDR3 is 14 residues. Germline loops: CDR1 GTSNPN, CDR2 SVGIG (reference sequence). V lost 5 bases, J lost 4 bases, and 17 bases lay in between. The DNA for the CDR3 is TGTGCCTGGTACCCGGGAGCCGCCGGAGAGACCCAGTACTTC. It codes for CAWYPGAAGETQYF.

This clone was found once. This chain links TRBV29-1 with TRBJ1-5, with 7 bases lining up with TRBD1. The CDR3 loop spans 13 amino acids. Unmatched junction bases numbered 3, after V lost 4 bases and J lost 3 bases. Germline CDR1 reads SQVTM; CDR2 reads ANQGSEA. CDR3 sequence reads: CSVAGTDNQPQHF. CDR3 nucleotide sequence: TGCAGCGTTGCTGGGACAGACAATCAGCCCCAGCATTTT.

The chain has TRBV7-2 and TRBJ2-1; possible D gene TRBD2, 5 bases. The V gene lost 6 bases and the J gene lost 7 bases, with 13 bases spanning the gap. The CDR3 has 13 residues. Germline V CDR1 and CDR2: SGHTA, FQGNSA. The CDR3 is CASRSYSGNEQFF. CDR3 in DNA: TGTGCCAGCAGATCTTATTCGGGAAATGAGCAGTTCTTC.

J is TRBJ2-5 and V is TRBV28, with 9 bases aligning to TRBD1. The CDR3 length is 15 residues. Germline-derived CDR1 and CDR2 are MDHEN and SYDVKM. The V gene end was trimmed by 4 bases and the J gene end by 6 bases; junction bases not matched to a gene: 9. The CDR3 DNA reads TGTGCCAGCAGTTGGGACAGGGCAAATGGGCAGACCCAGTACTTC. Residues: CASSWDRANGQTQYF.

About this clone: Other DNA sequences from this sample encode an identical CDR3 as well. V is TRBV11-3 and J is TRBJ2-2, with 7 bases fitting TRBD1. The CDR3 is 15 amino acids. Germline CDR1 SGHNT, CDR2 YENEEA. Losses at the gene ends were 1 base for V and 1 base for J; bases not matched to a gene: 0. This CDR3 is CASSLGQGNTGELFF. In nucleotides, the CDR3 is TGTGCCAGCAGCTTAGGACAGGGGAACACCGGGGAGCTGTTTTTT.

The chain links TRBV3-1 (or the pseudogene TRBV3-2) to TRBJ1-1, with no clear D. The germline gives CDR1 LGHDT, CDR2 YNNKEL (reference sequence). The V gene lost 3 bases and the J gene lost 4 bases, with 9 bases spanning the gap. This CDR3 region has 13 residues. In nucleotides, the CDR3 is TGTGCCAGCAGCCACCGACGCGGCACTGAAGCTTTCTTT. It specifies CASSHRRGTEAFF.

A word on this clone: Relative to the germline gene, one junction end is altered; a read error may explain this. CDR3 region: CASSPGSDQPQHF. CDR3 DNA: TGTGCCAGCTCACCCGGTAGCGATCAGCCCCAGCATTTT. The chain links TRBV18 to TRBJ1-5; D gene uncertain. This CDR3 region has 13 residues. Per the germline V gene, CDR1 is KGHSH and CDR2 is LQKENI.

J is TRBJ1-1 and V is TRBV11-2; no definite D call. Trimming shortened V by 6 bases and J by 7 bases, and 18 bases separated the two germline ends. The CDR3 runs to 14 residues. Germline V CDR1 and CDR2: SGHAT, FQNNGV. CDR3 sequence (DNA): TGTGCCAGCAGAGCTACCCCCCGGGGTCGTGAAGCTTTCTTT. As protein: CASRATPRGREAFF.

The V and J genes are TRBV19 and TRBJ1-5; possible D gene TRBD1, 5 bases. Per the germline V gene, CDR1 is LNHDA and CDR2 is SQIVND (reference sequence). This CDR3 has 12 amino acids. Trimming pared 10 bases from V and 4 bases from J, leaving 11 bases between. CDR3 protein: CAKGLRNQPQHF. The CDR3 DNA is TGTGCCAAGGGACTTCGAAATCAGCCCCAGCATTTT. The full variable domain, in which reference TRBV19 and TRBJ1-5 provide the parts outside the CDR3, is DGGITQSPKYLFRKEGQNVTLSCEQNLNHDAMYWYRQDPGQGLRLIYYSQIVNDFQKGDIAEGYSVSREKKESFPLTVTSAQKNPTAFYLCAKGLRNQPQHFGDGTRLSIL.

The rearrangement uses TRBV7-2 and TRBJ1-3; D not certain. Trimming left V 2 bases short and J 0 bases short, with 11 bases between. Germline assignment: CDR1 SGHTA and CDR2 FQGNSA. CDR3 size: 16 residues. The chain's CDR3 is CASSLSLPTSGNTIYF. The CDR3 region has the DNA TGTGCCAGCAGCTTATCTTTGCCTACCTCTGGAAACACCATATATTTT.

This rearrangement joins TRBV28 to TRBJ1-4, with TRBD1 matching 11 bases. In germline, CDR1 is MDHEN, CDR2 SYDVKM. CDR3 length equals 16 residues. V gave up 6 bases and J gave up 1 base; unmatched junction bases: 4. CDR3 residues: CASRGDRGGTNEKLFF. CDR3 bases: TGTGCCAGCAGAGGGGACAGGGGGGGAACTAATGAAAAACTGTTTTTT.